The 29 T cell receptor beta chains presented below share a single source sample, sequenced in a study of beta chain features in type 1 diabetes. Overall study findings and caveats: TCRB CDR3s were moderately but significantly shorter in Type 1 diabetes patients in all four CD4+ subsets.

These receptors lack a known antigen. All of the isolated RNA was reverse transcribed, so expressed TCRB transcripts were sequenced. The repertoire was sequenced with immunoSEQ multiplex PCR; TCRdb's copy has only in-frame clones and lacks some. The sample lists 250,000 to 300,000 clones; about 23% were seen once. The sample was naive CD4+ T cells from blood. The source is a woman younger than 45 with type 1 diabetes.

The V call is TRBV5-4, the J call TRBJ2-7; D ambiguous. Germline loops: CDR1 SGHNT, CDR2 YYREEE (reference sequence). The CDR3 is 12 residues long. The V end was cut by 1 base, the J end by 3 bases, with 5 bases between. The CDR3 sequence: CASSLPLYEQYF. The CDR3 DNA sequence: TGTGCCAGCAGCTTGCCTCTCTACGAGCAGTACTTC.

V and J are TRBV30 and TRBJ1-2; 10 positions agree with TRBD1. The CDR3 contains 15 residues. Germline V gene data show CDR1 as GTSNPN and CDR2 as SVGIG (reference sequence). The V gene end was trimmed by 3 bases and the J gene end by 4 bases; junction bases not matched to a gene: 8. The CDR3 spells CAWRRPGTGVYGYTF. The DNA for the CDR3 is TGTGCCTGGAGACGTCCCGGGACAGGGGTCTATGGCTACACCTTC.

This clone was counted only a few times. The V and J genes are TRBV6-5 and TRBJ2-1; a weak D match, TRBD2 (5 bases). Trimming shortened V by 4 bases and J by 6 bases, and 16 bases separated the two germline ends. The germline gives CDR1 MNHEY, CDR2 SVGAGI. The length of the CDR3 is 15 residues. As DNA, the CDR3 is TGTGCCAGCAGTTTAGCCAGCGGAGCCCTCAATGAGCAGTTCTTC. Its translation is CASSLASGALNEQFF.

This clone showed up just a few times. The chain joins TRBV29-1 to TRBJ1-2, with 11 positions matching TRBD1. This CDR3 region has 13 residues. Per the germline V gene, CDR1 is SQVTM and CDR2 is ANQGSEA. Trimming at V came to 7 bases and at J to 5 bases, leaving 6 bases not matched to a gene. CDR3 protein: CSGGQGAGYGYTF. The CDR3 nucleotides are TGCAGCGGAGGACAGGGGGCAGGATATGGCTACACCTTC.

The chain joins TRBV28 to TRBJ2-5; possible D gene TRBD1, 6 bases. Trimming took off 2 bases at V and 1 base at J, with 8 bases between the two ends. Germline values: CDR1 MDHEN, CDR2 SYDVKM. This CDR3 comprises 14 residues. CDR3 sequence reads: CASSLGQIQETQYF. In DNA form, the CDR3 reads TGTGCCAGCAGTTTAGGACAGATCCAAGAGACCCAGTACTTC.

Comments on this clone: Relative to the germline gene, one junction end is altered; a read error may explain this. This chain joins TRBV2 and TRBJ2-2; D is ambiguous. Germline values: CDR1 SNHLY, CDR2 FYNNEI. This CDR3 spans 13 amino acids. CDR3 nucleotides: TGTGCCAGCAGGGAAGACGGGTACGGGGAGCTGTTTTTT. This encodes CASREDGYGELFF.

V is TRBV2 and J is TRBJ2-7; 8 positions match TRBD1. The CDR3 is 14 amino acids. The V gene's germline CDR1 is SNHLY and CDR2 FYNNEI. V trimming: 3 bases; J trimming: 3 bases; junction bases outside the gene matches: 4. CDR3: CASSDQGALYEQYF. DNA of the CDR3: TGTGCCAGCAGTGATCAGGGGGCCCTCTACGAGCAGTACTTC.

The table lists this clone with a few counts. The chain is built from TRBV6-5 and TRBJ1-2; a weak D match, TRBD1 (5 bases). The germline CDR1 and CDR2 sequences are MNHEY and SVGAGI. V was cut by 2 bases and J by 4 bases, with 8 bases left in between. This CDR3 contains 13 residues. CDR3 DNA: TGTGCCAGCAGTTACGACAGTAGCTATGGCTACACCTTC. The encoded protein is CASSYDSSYGYTF.

This clone was seen more than once but under ten times. This sequence joins TRBV18 and TRBJ1-1, with D possibly being TRBD1 (6 bases). V was cut by 2 bases and J by 1 base, with 20 bases left in between. This CDR3 contains 18 residues. The germline V gene encodes CDR1 KGHSH and CDR2 LQKENI. CDR3 sequence: CASSPAAGEMGTNTEAFF. The CDR3 DNA follows: TGTGCCAGCTCACCAGCGGCAGGGGAAATGGGTACGAACACTGAAGCTTTCTTT.

This rearrangement joins TRBV28 to TRBJ1-2; 10 bases agree with TRBD1. The V gene's germline CDR1 is MDHEN and CDR2 SYDVKM. CDR3 length: 15 amino acids. V gave up 5 bases and J gave up 2 bases; unmatched junction bases: 5. The CDR3 protein is CASSVLGQGNYGYTF. The DNA of the CDR3 is TGTGCCAGCAGTGTCTTGGGACAGGGGAACTATGGCTACACCTTC.

This clone showed up just a few times. The V and J genes are TRBV30 and TRBJ2-2; maybe TRBD2 (5 bases). The CDR3 is 14 residues long. Germline loops: CDR1 GTSNPN, CDR2 SVGIG (reference sequence). Trimming left V 0 bases short and J 9 bases short, with 14 bases between. The CDR3 reads CAWSVFGITRELFF. The CDR3, as DNA: TGTGCCTGGAGTGTATTCGGGATAACGAGGGAGCTGTTTTTT.

This clone has only a few counts. The chain recombines TRBV29-1 with TRBJ2-5; the match to TRBD1 covers 9 bases. Trimming at V came to 5 bases and at J to 5 bases, leaving 6 bases not matched to a gene. Germline assignment: CDR1 SQVTM and CDR2 ANQGSEA. The CDR3 extends over 13 amino acids. CDR3 protein: CSVLTGGRETQYF. For the CDR3, the DNA is TGCAGCGTTTTGACAGGGGGTCGGGAGACCCAGTACTTC.

The chain recombines TRBV14 with TRBJ2-5; 7 nucleotides match TRBD2. The V and J ends lost 1 base and 5 bases, in that order; junction bases with no gene match: 4. Germline V CDR1 and CDR2: SGHDN, FVKESK. The CDR3 spans 14 residues. The CDR3 loop is CASSQGMGGETQYF. The CDR3 bases are TGTGCCAGCAGCCAAGGAATGGGGGGGGAGACCCAGTACTTC. The entire variable domain, with the rest obtained from reference TRBV14 and TRBJ2-5, is as follows: EAGVTQFPSHSVIEKGQTVTLRCDPISGHDNLYWYRRVMGKEIKFLLHFVKESKQDESGMPNNRFLAERTGGTYSTLKVQPAELEDSGVYFCASSQGMGGETQYFGPGTRLLVL.

This clone showed up just a few times. The chain combines TRBV7-2 with TRBJ2-1; 11 positions agree with TRBD2. The V gene's germline CDR1 is SGHTA and CDR2 FQGNSA. The junction had 9 bases not matched to a gene; V was cut back by 6 bases and J by 8 bases. The CDR3 length is 15 residues. The DNA for the CDR3 is TGTGCCAGCAGGCTACTAGCGGGAGTCGTGGATGAGCAGTTCTTC. This translates into CASRLLAGVVDEQFF.

V and J are TRBV5-4 and TRBJ2-5; D call uncertain. Germline lookup yields CDR1 SGHNT and CDR2 YYREEE (reference sequence). The germline V and J ends were trimmed by 2 bases and 2 bases, with 10 bases remaining between them. The CDR3 loop spans 14 amino acids. CDR3 sequence (DNA): TGTGCCAGCAGCTTTATGGGCGTACAAGAGACCCAGTACTTC. Translated, it gives CASSFMGVQETQYF.

The chain employs TRBV30 and TRBJ1-4; 8 nucleotides agree with TRBD1. V trimming: 0 bases; J trimming: 7 bases; junction bases outside the gene matches: 7. The CDR3 runs to 15 residues. Germline-derived CDR1 and CDR2 are GTSNPN and SVGIG (reference sequence). The CDR3 protein is CAWSVQGGAIEKLFF. Written as DNA, the CDR3 is TGTGCCTGGAGTGTACAGGGGGGGGCTATTGAAAAACTGTTTTTT.

This chain uses TRBV5-4 with TRBJ2-7, with a tentative D call TRBD2 (5 bases). Germline lookup yields CDR1 SGHNT and CDR2 YYREEE (reference sequence). Trimming shortened V by 4 bases and J by 6 bases, and 23 bases separated the two germline ends. This CDR3 spans 16 amino acids. CDR3 protein: CASSQGLRVPPGEQYF. CDR3 nucleotide sequence: TGTGCCAGCAGCCAAGGCTTGCGGGTCCCTCCGGGCGAGCAGTACTTC.

The chain uses TRBV15 and TRBJ2-7, with D possibly TRBD2 on 5 matching bases. Germline V lookup: CDR1 LNHNV, CDR2 YYDKDF (reference sequence). V shed 2 bases and J shed 3 bases, with 17 bases lying between them. The CDR3 is made up of 16 amino acids. CDR3 in DNA: TGTGCCACCAGCAGAACGTGGACGGGTCGGGACTACGAGCAGTACTTC. Translating it yields CATSRTWTGRDYEQYF.

The V gene is TRBV6-5, the J gene TRBJ2-4; 9 bases are a match to TRBD1. V gave up 2 bases and J gave up 8 bases; unmatched junction bases: 4. Germline CDR1 is MNHEY and CDR2 is SVGAGI. The CDR3 extends over 14 amino acids. The CDR3 DNA reads TGTGCCAGCAGTTACGGCGGACAGGGGTACATTCAGTACTTC. Its protein product is CASSYGGQGYIQYF.

This clone has just a few counts. The chain couples TRBV30 to TRBJ2-7; a weak D match, TRBD2 (7 bases). The V end was cut by 3 bases, the J end by 3 bases, with 12 bases between. This CDR3 spans 13 amino acids. Germline lookup yields CDR1 GTSNPN and CDR2 SVGIG (reference sequence). CDR3 nucleotide sequence: TGTGCCTGGAGGTTCGGGGGGCACTACGAGCAGTACTTC. It specifies CAWRFGGHYEQYF.

V and J are TRBV5-4 and TRBJ2-5, with 7 bases identical to TRBD1. The germline CDR1 and CDR2 sequences are SGHNT and YYREEE (reference sequence). The length of the CDR3 is 15 residues. J lost 2 bases, V lost 0 bases, and 4 bases had no gene match. The CDR3 is CASSLGDRLQETQYF. CDR3 in DNA: TGTGCCAGCAGCTTGGGGGACAGACTACAAGAGACCCAGTACTTC.

This chain joins TRBV9 and TRBJ2-5, with D possibly TRBD1 on 5 matching bases. The CDR3 spans 13 residues. Germline CDR1 reads SGDLS; CDR2 reads YYNGEE. Trimming took off 3 bases at V and 5 bases at J, with 11 bases between the two ends. CDR3 DNA sequence: TGTGCCAGCAGCGCCCGACAGATGGAGACCCAGTACTTC. As protein: CASSARQMETQYF.

The chain employs TRBV30 and TRBJ2-1; D possibly corresponds to TRBD1 (5 bases). Germline lookup yields CDR1 GTSNPN and CDR2 SVGIG (reference sequence). CDR3 length: 15 amino acids. V lost 8 bases, J lost 1 base, and 18 bases lay in between. CDR3: CAGTKTARSYNEQFF. The CDR3 nucleotides read TGTGCCGGTACAAAGACAGCTAGGTCCTACAATGAGCAGTTCTTC.

V and J are TRBV18 and TRBJ2-1, with 7 nucleotides matching TRBD1. The CDR3 is 17 amino acids. The J segment lost 0 bases and the V segment lost 5 bases, leaving 10 bases of the junction unmatched. Per the germline V gene, CDR1 is KGHSH and CDR2 is LQKENI. CDR3 sequence reads: CASSSRTGPNSYNEQFF. CDR3 DNA sequence: TGTGCCAGCTCATCACGGACAGGTCCTAACTCCTACAATGAGCAGTTCTTC.

The chain is built from TRBV7-9 and TRBJ2-7, with TRBD2 matching over 11 bases. Trimming cost V 2 bases and J 4 bases; bases outside gene matches: 1. Germline V gene sequence: CDR1 SEHNR, CDR2 FQNEAQ (reference sequence). The CDR3 length is 14 residues. CDR3 nucleotide sequence: TGTGCCAGCAGCTTAACTAGCGGGAGTTACGAGCAGTACTTC. The encoded protein is CASSLTSGSYEQYF.

The V gene is TRBV7-2, the J gene TRBJ2-6; D not certain. Germline lookup yields CDR1 SGHTA and CDR2 FQGNSA. V shed 6 bases and J shed 0 bases, with 6 bases lying between them. This CDR3 comprises 14 residues. As DNA, the CDR3 is TGTGCCAGCAGTCCCAGCTCTGGGGCCAACGTCCTGACTTTC. Protein: CASSPSSGANVLTF.

This clone was counted between two and nine times. The V gene is TRBV18, the J gene TRBJ1-2; D remains unclear. Germline V gene data show CDR1 as KGHSH and CDR2 as LQKENI. The length of the CDR3 is 15 residues. The V end was cut by 3 bases, the J end by 4 bases, with 15 bases between. DNA of the CDR3: TGTGCCAGCTCACCTTCGTACAGTAAGAGCTATGGCTACACCTTC. Its translation: CASSPSYSKSYGYTF.

The V and J genes are TRBV30 and TRBJ2-7, with D possibly TRBD1 on 5 matching bases. The CDR3 covers 13 residues. Trimming cost V 5 bases and J 5 bases, with 16 bases left between them. Germline values: CDR1 GTSNPN, CDR2 SVGIG (reference sequence). CDR3 amino acids: CAWDPGIGNEQYF. CDR3 DNA: TGTGCCTGGGACCCAGGGATAGGCAACGAGCAGTACTTC.

The V and J genes are TRBV29-1 and TRBJ2-1; 8 bases agree with TRBD2. CDR1 SQVTM and CDR2 ANQGSEA come from the germline V gene. V lost 4 bases to trimming and J lost 1 base; unmatched junction nucleotides: 3. The CDR3 extends over 14 amino acids. The CDR3 loop reads CSVGGGRSYNEQFF. The CDR3 nucleotides read TGCAGCGTTGGGGGCGGGAGGTCCTACAATGAGCAGTTCTTC.